This is a list of T cell receptor beta chains from one sample in a study of shared clonotypes between healthy human individuals. Assay: immunoSEQ multiplex PCR; the TCRdb copy retains only in-frame clones and omits some. The sample includes 80,000 to 100,000 clones, 68% of them seen just once. The sample taken for sequencing was memory CD8+ T cells sorted from blood. These receptors were taken from a man younger than 45 in good health. Each CDR3 is given with its conserved first and last residue. D genes are given only for firm matches.

d_call cdr3_length v_call cdr3_aa
TRBD1 14 TRBV19 CASSISGQGEKLFF
NA 16 TRBV5-1 CASSLFTEVGAEKLFF
NA 14 TRBV11-3 CASSPQTTYNEQFF
NA 15 TRBV15 CATSIRQEPYNEQFF
NA 14 TRBV7-9 CASRGGPRVNEQFF
TRBD2 15 TRBV6-9 CARWSLAGPADTQYF
NA 14 TRBV5-1 CASSSRAGPYEQYF
TRBD2 16 TRBV9 CASSRTGTSDYNEQFF
TRBD2 15 TRBV4-2 CASSQDQGLQETQYF
TRBD1 16 TRBV9 CASSERQGSGANVLTF
TRBD2 14 TRBV7-9 CASSGAGGRETQYF
NA 14 TRBV7-2 CASSFREGRQPQHF
NA 15 TRBV28 CASSLDRGTGNTIYF
NA 16 TRBV25-1 CASSETGKSGANVLTF
NA 11 TRBV28 CASSLFYEQYF
NA 17 TRBV5-1 CASSLEAPGAGANVLTF
NA 14 TRBV21-1 CASTRDRGYNEQFF
TRBD1 16 TRBV28 CASSPPGQGAVDTQYF
NA 13 TRBV14 CASSQVIRHTQYF
NA 16 TRBV18 CASSPGGASGANVLTF
NA 15 TRBV29-1 CSVESWTVSGNTIYF
NA 14 TRBV7-9 CASSLSSWSYGYTF
TRBD2 19 TRBV7-2 CASSFRDWTSGFRTDTQYF
TRBD2 14 TRBV6-1 CASSASGRLYEQYF
NA 14 TRBV27 CASSLIGSYRGYTF
TRBD2 14 TRBV2 CASSETSGLNEQFF
NA 15 TRBV7-2 CASSLSTSLGNEQFF
TRBD1 15 TRBV30 CAWSRDSGNNQPQHF
TRBD2 15 TRBV9 CASSSRAGGSETQYF
TRBD2 15 TRBV6-4 CASSEAGGSYNEQFF
NA 11 TRBV7-9 CASSPQGGLTF
NA 15 TRBV4-1 CASSQGRVPNEKLFF
NA 18 TRBV27 CASSFSPLGGRANYGYTF
NA 15 TRBV6-6 CASSYRGTLDYEQYF
NA 12 TRBV10-1 CASSVRNGELFF
NA 16 TRBV18 CASSPPSGTDFYEQYF
TRBD2 15 TRBV7-8 CASSLVTGGQETQYF
NA 13 TRBV7-2 CASSFGSNYEQYF
NA 13 TRBV18 CASSPATSYEQYF
NA 14 TRBV9 CASSVGAGGYEQYF
NA 9 TRBV6-6 CASGDGYTF
NA 14 TRBV5-1 CASSNGGVNYGYTF
NA 13 TRBV12-5 CASGPGSKNIQYF
NA 11 TRBV20-1 CSAPLGYGYTF
NA 13 TRBV27 CASSLSLHNEQFF
NA 14 TRBV7-9 CASSPLEGSYEQYF
NA 18 TRBV5-5 CASSLKGSLGRGANVLTF
TRBD1 13 TRBV28 CASRRQGRETQYF
NA 16 TRBV14 CASSHRDNPFYNEQFF
NA 13 TRBV30 CAWSISSGNTIYF
NA 14 TRBV4-3 CASSQEEVGVEQYF